This T cell receptor beta chain was sequenced for a study of beta chain features in type 1 diabetes. Study-level points and caveats: Resolution of whether HLA type affects TCRB rearrangement was not achieved here. Type 1 diabetes patients had moderately but significantly shorter TCRB CDR3s in all four CD4+ subsets. Junctions at VDJ sites from type 1 diabetes patients had fewer insertions and more deletions.

V lost 1 base and J 3 bases, leaving 1 base between the germline ends. From germline, CDR1 is GTSNPN and CDR2 SVGIG (reference sequence). This CDR3 comprises 12 residues. Comment on this clone: Its antigen is undetermined.

Isolated RNA was reverse transcribed in full, so expressed TCRB transcripts were sequenced. The repertoire was sequenced with immunoSEQ multiplex PCR; TCRdb's copy has only in-frame clones and lacks some. This table has 600,000 or so clones, over 12% appearing once. The chain recombines TRBV30 with TRBJ2-6; D not resolved. The source material was naive CD4+ T cells from blood. The receptor comes from a man aged 18 to 30 with type 1 diabetes. The CDR3 region is CAWSDGANVLTF. The DNA for the CDR3 is TGTGCCTGGAGTGATGGGGCCAACGTCCTGACTTTC.